Sequencing of this T cell receptor (beta chain) was carried out in a study of shared clonotypes between healthy human individuals. The J segment lost 4 bases and the V segment lost 5 bases, leaving 5 bases of the junction unmatched. The CDR3 consists of 15 residues. The V gene's germline CDR1 is MNHNY and CDR2 SVGAGI (reference sequence). The authors ran the assay at deep level. Using immunoSEQ multiplex PCR, the repertoire was profiled, and TCRdb retains in-frame clones only, with some absent. The sample carries about 2.1 million clones, 93% recorded once. Cells designated naive CD8 were CD45RO-negative and were positively selected for CCR7, with terminally differentiated effector memory CD45RA+ cells excluded.

The sequenced material came from naive CD8+ T cells from PBMCs. This chain connects TRBV6-6 to TRBJ2-7; 13 nucleotides match TRBD2. The receptor was derived from a man younger than 35 in good health. Some clones in this sample may be carry-over from other donors' samples. The CDR3 is CASSGLAGDWYEQYF. The CDR3 DNA is TGTGCCAGCAGTGGACTAGCGGGAGACTGGTACGAGCAGTACTTC.